The rows below give T cell receptor beta chains drawn from one sample of a study of blood T cell repertoires in COVID-19. Clones were read by immunoSEQ multiplex PCR, and TCRdb kept only the in-frame ones, dropping some. The profile shows 250,000 or so clones, around 89% of them singletons. Source material: PBMCs or T cells enriched from blood (not recorded which). These receptors were obtained from a woman aged 25 to 39 with acute COVID-19. Both conserved end residues are part of each CDR3. Fields, in order: V gene, CDR3 length, CDR3 protein.

TRBV10-1,14,CASSDGPGGTEAFF
TRBV5-6,15,CASSPLGTSSYEQYF
TRBV10-1,16,CASSEYQLQGNTEAFF
TRBV5-1,15,CASSLAPGSTDTQYF
TRBV14,13,CASSQIRQGVQYF
TRBV28,15,CASSDPGQGNEKLFF
TRBV27,14,CASRPGTSNYEQYF
TRBV14,14,CASSQERTFDEQFF
TRBV2,15,CASRRGVVFGTEAFF
TRBV7-3,14,CASSLGQGVTEAFF
TRBV4-3,14,CASSHGTAEYSYTF
TRBV12-3/TRBV12-4,13,CASTTGLAGMEFF
TRBV4-1,16,CASSRSVLAGSNEQFF
TRBV7-9,14,CASSLTGGTTEAFF
TRBV19,17,CASSIVTSGRGTYEQYF
TRBV7-2,15,CASSPGQGRLGVLTF
TRBV28,14,CASSSSSSLREQYF
TRBV19,15,CASKGLAGGTGELFF
TRBV29-1,13,CSVERDRVVGAFF
TRBV9,16,CASSPSSGSGTDTQYF
TRBV30,13,CAWDRGLTNTIYF
TRBV15,15,CATSHDRESYNEQFF
TRBV27,17,CASRTTGQRLTPYEQYF
TRBV10-3,14,CAIRDSTADQPQHF